What follows are 24 T cell receptor beta chains derived from one specimen sequenced in a study of Ad26.COV2.S vaccination and SARS-CoV-2 variants (dated by TCRdb to 2020 to 2022). Libraries were constructed by the immunoSEQ multiplex PCR assay. Sourced from immuneACCESS, this table was stored by TCRdb with only in-frame sequences that have V and J called. A share of the clones is absent; for the studies checked, an unresolved V gene accounts for under half, and the remainder has no known explanation. Across this sample there are some 300,000 clones, with around 83% seen only once. 1.5% to 2.5% of the sample rests with the top ten. The sample's treatment or condition label, in plain terms: some 20 received Ad26.COV2.S at low or high dose, single or two shots; about 5 received placebo; per-sample allocation not given. For vaccine and placebo recipients, the sequenced repertoires came from samples collected on day 63 after the first injection.

Material: peripheral blood, obtained in a trial of Ad26.COV2.S vaccine versus placebo. The receptor source for this set is a person aged 18-60 years who received the Ad26.COV2.S COVID-19 vaccine or a placebo.

This clone was found a few times. This chain joins TRBV9 and TRBJ2-1; 8 nucleotides line up with TRBD2. Germline-derived CDR1 and CDR2 are SGDLS and YYNGEE. Unmatched junction bases numbered 8, after V lost 2 bases and J lost 4 bases. The CDR3 contains 16 residues. The CDR3 loop is CASSVLAGSLYNEQFF. Written as DNA, the CDR3 is TGTGCCAGCAGCGTGCTAGCGGGTTCCCTATACAATGAGCAGTTCTTC.

V gene TRBV30 combines with J gene TRBJ1-2; D is ambiguous. Germline assignment: CDR1 GTSNPN and CDR2 SVGIG (reference sequence). The CDR3 covers 13 residues. The V end was cut by 3 bases, the J end by 4 bases, with 12 bases between. CDR3 in amino acids: CAWSALAFYGYTF. The CDR3 bases are TGTGCCTGGAGCGCACTGGCCTTCTATGGCTACACCTTC.

The V and J genes are TRBV5-6 and TRBJ2-5, with 9 bases that match TRBD2. This CDR3 has 16 residues. Unmatched junction bases numbered 7, after V lost 0 bases and J lost 4 bases. Germline V lookup: CDR1 SGHDT, CDR2 YYEEEE. This CDR3 is CASSLVAGGLAETQYF. In DNA form, the CDR3 reads TGTGCCAGCAGCTTGGTGGCGGGGGGGCTAGCAGAGACCCAGTACTTC. The whole variable domain, remainder taken from reference TRBV5-6 and TRBJ2-5, is DAGVTQSPTHLIKTRGQQVTLRCSPKSGHDTVSWYQQALGQGPQFIFQYYEEEERQRGNFPDRFSGHQFPNYSSELNVNALLLGDSALYLCASSLVAGGLAETQYFGPGTRLLVL.

As concerns this clone: A junction boundary mismatches the germline segment, possibly from a read error. The rearrangement links TRBV7-7 to TRBJ2-5, with no clear D. The CDR3 spans 14 residues. The V gene's germline CDR1 is SSHAT and CDR2 FNYEAQ (reference sequence). The CDR3 sequence is CASSQQQSTATQYF. The CDR3 region has the DNA TGTGCTAGCAGCCAACAACAGAGCACCGCGACCCAGTACTTC.

The DNA for the CDR3 is TGTGCCAGCAGAAGGGACACTGAAGCTTTCTTT. Its translation is CASRRDTEAFF. V usage is TRBV2 and J usage is TRBJ1-1, with D uncertain. This CDR3 contains 11 residues. Germline values: CDR1 SNHLY, CDR2 FYNNEI. The V gene lost 6 bases and the J gene lost 3 bases, with 5 bases spanning the gap.

V gene TRBV5-4 combines with J gene TRBJ1-2; 7 bases match TRBD1. The V gene's germline CDR1 is SGHNT and CDR2 YYREEE (reference sequence). The CDR3 sequence is 15 residues long. Trimming removed 0 bases from V and 2 bases from J; junction bases left unmatched: 4. The CDR3 spells CASSLVVGGNYGYTF. The CDR3 DNA reads TGTGCCAGCAGCTTGGTTGTAGGGGGCAACTATGGCTACACCTTC.

The V and J genes are TRBV30 and TRBJ2-7; possible D gene TRBD2, 6 bases. The V and J ends lost 0 bases and 5 bases respectively, with 11 bases between them. CDR1 GTSNPN and CDR2 SVGIG come from the germline V gene (reference sequence). CDR3 size: 13 residues. This CDR3 reads CAWSVGGEDEQYF. CDR3 bases: TGTGCCTGGAGTGTGGGGGGTGAAGACGAGCAGTACTTC.

The V and J genes are TRBV2 and TRBJ2-1; D could derive from TRBD1 or TRBD2 (5 bases each). The germline V and J ends were trimmed by 10 bases and 2 bases, with 18 bases remaining between them. The CDR3 spans 15 residues. The germline CDR1 and CDR2 sequences are SNHLY and FYNNEI. The CDR3 DNA reads TGTGCCACTAGGGGACGGACGAATACCTACAATGAGCAGTTCTTC. Residues: CATRGRTNTYNEQFF.

The chain is built from TRBV6-1 and TRBJ1-1, with D possibly TRBD1 on 6 matching bases. Germline assignment: CDR1 MNHNS and CDR2 SASEGT. The CDR3 sequence is 15 residues long. V was trimmed by 2 bases and J by 6 bases, leaving 16 bases between them. CDR3 amino acids: CASSETLTGASEAFF. The CDR3 coding sequence is TGTGCCAGCAGTGAAACCCTGACAGGAGCTTCTGAAGCTTTCTTT.

The chain recombines TRBV3-1 (or the pseudogene TRBV3-2) with TRBJ1-4; D not certain. The germline V and J ends were trimmed by 5 bases and 2 bases, with 3 bases remaining between them. This CDR3 has 12 amino acids. Looked up from germline, CDR1 is LGHDT and CDR2 is YNNKEL (reference sequence). The CDR3 here is CASSYTNEKLFF. For the CDR3, the DNA is TGTGCCAGCAGCTACACTAATGAAAAACTGTTTTTT.

The rearrangement uses TRBV6-5 and TRBJ2-7; D might be TRBD1 (6 bases). Trimming removed 2 bases at V and 0 bases at J, with 14 bases between. The CDR3 loop spans 16 amino acids. CDR1 and CDR2 (germline): MNHEY, SVGAGI. DNA for the CDR3: TGTGCCAGCAGTTACCAACTACCGGGACACTCCTACGAGCAGTACTTC. It yields the protein CASSYQLPGHSYEQYF.

The chain uses TRBV13 and TRBJ2-6, with TRBD1 matching over 7 bases. Germline CDR1 reads PRHDT; CDR2 reads FYEKMQ (reference sequence). V was pared by 4 bases and J by 0 bases, with 9 bases of the junction left unmatched. The length of the CDR3 is 18 residues. CDR3 nucleotides: TGTGCCAGCAGCTCGAACCGGGACAGCCCCTCTGGGGCCAACGTCCTGACTTTC. Translation: CASSSNRDSPSGANVLTF. The full variable domain, with the rest looked up from reference TRBV13 and TRBJ2-6, is AAGVIQSPRHLIKEKRETATLKCYPIPRHDTVYWYQQGPGQDPQFLISFYEKMQSDKGSIPDRFSAQQFSDYHSELNMSSLELGDSALYFCASSSNRDSPSGANVLTFGAGSRLTVL.

The gene calls are TRBV9 and TRBJ2-2; D unclear. The CDR3 is 14 amino acids. CDR1 SGDLS and CDR2 YYNGEE come from the germline V gene. V lost 3 bases and J lost 0, with 6 bases in between. The CDR3 sequence is CASSAPSNTGELFF. In nucleotides, the CDR3 is TGTGCCAGCAGCGCTCCCTCGAACACCGGGGAGCTGTTTTTT.

This clone was detected a few times. The chain couples TRBV7-9 to TRBJ2-1, with D tentatively TRBD1 (6 bases). The CDR3 consists of 14 residues. V lost 1 base and J lost 6, with 10 bases in between. Per the germline V gene, CDR1 is SEHNR and CDR2 is FQNEAQ (reference sequence). Here the CDR3 reads CASSLEGVGNEQFF. CDR3 nucleotides: TGTGCCAGCAGCTTAGAGGGGGTTGGCAATGAGCAGTTCTTC.

This clone turned up a few times. The chain couples TRBV5-1 to TRBJ2-5; 11 positions agree with TRBD2. The CDR3 spans 14 residues. Trimming took 2 bases from V and 5 from J; bases not matched to a gene: 2. Germline assignment: CDR1 SGHRS and CDR2 YFSETQ. CDR3 DNA sequence: TGCGCCAGCAGCTTCGGGACTAGCGGCGAGACCCAGTACTTC. Translating it yields CASSFGTSGETQYF.

The chain combines TRBV11-1 with TRBJ1-2, with D perhaps matching TRBD1 (6 bases). The CDR3 is 13 residues long. Per the germline V gene, CDR1 is SGHAT and CDR2 is FQDESV (reference sequence). V was cut by 5 bases and J by 4 bases, with 11 bases left in between. CDR3 amino acids: CASSGGPAYGYTF. For the CDR3, the DNA is TGTGCCAGCAGCGGGGGCCCTGCCTATGGCTACACCTTC.

The rearrangement joins TRBV5-1 to TRBJ1-6; D uncertain. The CDR3 is 16 residues long. V was pared by 4 bases and J by 0 bases, with 11 bases between. The germline gives CDR1 SGHRS, CDR2 YFSETQ. CDR3 DNA sequence: TGCGCCAGCAGCGAGACCGGGAGCTCCTATAATTCACCCCTCCACTTT. It codes for CASSETGSSYNSPLHF.

This clone was counted a single time. This sequence joins TRBV19 and TRBJ2-1; 7 nucleotides align to TRBD2. CDR1 is LNHDA, CDR2 SQIVND, per germline (reference sequence). There are 18 residues in the CDR3. J gave up 6 bases and V 5 bases, and 19 bases lay outside the gene matches. CDR3 protein: CASSPHRGVAGEGNEQFF. For the CDR3, the DNA is TGTGCCAGTAGTCCCCATCGGGGAGTTGCGGGGGAGGGCAATGAGCAGTTCTTC.

The chain is built from TRBV5-6 and TRBJ1-5, with D possibly matching TRBD1 (5 bases). V was shortened by 2 bases and J by 0 bases, with 9 bases between the two germline ends. CDR3 length: 15 residues. CDR1 SGHDT and CDR2 YYEEEE come from the germline V gene. In DNA form, the CDR3 reads TGTGCCAGCAGCTTTTCAGGGTATAGCAATCAGCCCCAGCATTTT. Protein sequence: CASSFSGYSNQPQHF.

In its sample, this clone was seen once. The rearrangement links TRBV18 to TRBJ1-1, with D perhaps matching TRBD1 (5 bases). Germline CDR1 reads KGHSH; CDR2 reads LQKENI. V was cut by 1 base and J by 4 bases, with 10 bases left in between. This CDR3 is 14 amino acids long. Here the CDR3 reads CASSPRPRGTEAFF. The CDR3 nucleotides are TGTGCCAGCTCACCACGGCCAAGGGGCACTGAAGCTTTCTTT.

The rearrangement uses TRBV18 and TRBJ2-5; 9 bases are a match to TRBD2. The V and J ends lost 4 bases and 4 bases, in that order; junction bases with no gene match: 22. The CDR3 runs to 20 residues. Per the germline V gene, CDR1 is KGHSH and CDR2 is LQKENI. Here the CDR3 reads CASSQGRMSASGEVGETQYF. Here the CDR3 DNA reads TGTGCCAGCTCACAAGGAAGGATGTCGGCTAGCGGGGAGGTAGGAGAGACCCAGTACTTC.

J is TRBJ1-1 and V is TRBV19; TRBD1 matches at 12 bases. In germline, CDR1 is LNHDA, CDR2 SQIVND (reference sequence). This CDR3 is built from 16 residues. J gave up 1 base and V 6 bases, and 6 bases lay outside the gene matches. CDR3 sequence reads: CASRSGTGGWNTEAFF. The DNA for the CDR3 is TGTGCCAGTAGGTCCGGGACAGGGGGCTGGAACACTGAAGCTTTCTTT.

The chain joins TRBV28 to TRBJ2-2; D uncertain. Germline V gene data show CDR1 as MDHEN and CDR2 as SYDVKM. The CDR3 consists of 12 residues. V lost 5 bases, J lost 6 bases, and 7 bases lay in between. CDR3 protein: CASSLTAGELFF. The CDR3 DNA is TGTGCCAGCAGTCTCACGGCCGGGGAGCTGTTTTTT.

This clone has only one observation. The chain joins TRBV6-4 to TRBJ1-5, with 10 bases identical to TRBD1. Germline values: CDR1 MRHNA, CDR2 SNTAGT. The CDR3 is 14 amino acids. Unmatched junction bases numbered 5, after V lost 4 bases and J lost 8 bases. Here the CDR3 DNA reads TGTGCCAGCAGTGTAGACAGGGGGCATAAGCCCCAGCATTTT. Its protein product is CASSVDRGHKPQHF.